This T cell receptor beta chain stems from a study of T cell repertoires in aging, cancer and after chemotherapy. The V gene lost 3 bases and the J gene lost 5 bases, with 1 base spanning the gap. This CDR3 region has 11 residues. The germline V gene encodes CDR1 KGHDR and CDR2 SFDVKD. Amplification of TCR beta used genomic DNA extracted from peripheral blood. Multiplex touch-down PCR with TRB-A/B primers amplified rearranged V-D-J TRB sequences. TCRdb redid the calling of the multiplex PCR reads with MiXCR, one entry per CDR3 protein. The table lists thousands of distinct CDR3 sequences, around 24% of them singletons, with approximately 13% in the top ten. Regarding the study as a whole: In each cancer cohort, median generation probability increased across chemotherapy, suggesting thymic output rebounded. Healthy donors lost TCR diversity with age mainly through richness, cancer patients through richness and evenness. Age-matched healthy donors had significantly more diverse, less clonal blood TCR repertoires than untreated cancer patients.

This clonotype is categorized as medium-sized (0.01 to 0.1%). Antigen: not known. The chain employs TRBV24-1 and TRBJ2-1, with D unresolved. The material sequenced was blood. This TCR derives from a human donor with a solid tumor. Here the CDR3 DNA reads TGTGCCACCAGTGATCACAATGAGCAGTTCTTC. The encoded protein is CATSDHNEQFF.